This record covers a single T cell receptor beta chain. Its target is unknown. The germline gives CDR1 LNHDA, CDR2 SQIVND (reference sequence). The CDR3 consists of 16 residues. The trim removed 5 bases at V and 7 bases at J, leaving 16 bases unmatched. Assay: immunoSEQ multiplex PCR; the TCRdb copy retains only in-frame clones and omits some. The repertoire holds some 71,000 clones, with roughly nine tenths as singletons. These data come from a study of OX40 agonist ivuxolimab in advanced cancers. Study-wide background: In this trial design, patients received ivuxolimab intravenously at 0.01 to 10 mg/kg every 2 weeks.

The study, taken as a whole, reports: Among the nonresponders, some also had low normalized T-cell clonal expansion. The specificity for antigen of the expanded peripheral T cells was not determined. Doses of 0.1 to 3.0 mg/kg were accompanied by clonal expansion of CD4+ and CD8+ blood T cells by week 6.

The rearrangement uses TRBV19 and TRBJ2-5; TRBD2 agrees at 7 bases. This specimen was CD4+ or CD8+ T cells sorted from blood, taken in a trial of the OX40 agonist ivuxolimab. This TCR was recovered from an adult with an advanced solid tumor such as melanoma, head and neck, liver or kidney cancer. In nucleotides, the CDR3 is TGTGCCAGTAGTCCCCGTAGCGGGCCCTCTGCGGGGACCCAGTACTTC. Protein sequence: CASSPRSGPSAGTQYF.